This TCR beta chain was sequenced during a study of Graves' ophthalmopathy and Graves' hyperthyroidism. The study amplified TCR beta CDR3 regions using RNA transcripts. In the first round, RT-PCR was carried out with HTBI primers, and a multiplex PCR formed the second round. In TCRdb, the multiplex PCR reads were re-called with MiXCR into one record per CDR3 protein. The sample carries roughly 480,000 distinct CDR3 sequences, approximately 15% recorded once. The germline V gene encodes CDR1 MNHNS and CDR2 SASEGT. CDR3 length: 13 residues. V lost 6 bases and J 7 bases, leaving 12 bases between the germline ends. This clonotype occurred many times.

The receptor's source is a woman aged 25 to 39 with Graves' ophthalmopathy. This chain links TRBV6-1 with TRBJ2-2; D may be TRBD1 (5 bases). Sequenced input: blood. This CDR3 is CASRTTGGGELFF. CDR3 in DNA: TGTGCCAGCAGGACCACAGGCGGCGGGGAGCTGTTTTTT.